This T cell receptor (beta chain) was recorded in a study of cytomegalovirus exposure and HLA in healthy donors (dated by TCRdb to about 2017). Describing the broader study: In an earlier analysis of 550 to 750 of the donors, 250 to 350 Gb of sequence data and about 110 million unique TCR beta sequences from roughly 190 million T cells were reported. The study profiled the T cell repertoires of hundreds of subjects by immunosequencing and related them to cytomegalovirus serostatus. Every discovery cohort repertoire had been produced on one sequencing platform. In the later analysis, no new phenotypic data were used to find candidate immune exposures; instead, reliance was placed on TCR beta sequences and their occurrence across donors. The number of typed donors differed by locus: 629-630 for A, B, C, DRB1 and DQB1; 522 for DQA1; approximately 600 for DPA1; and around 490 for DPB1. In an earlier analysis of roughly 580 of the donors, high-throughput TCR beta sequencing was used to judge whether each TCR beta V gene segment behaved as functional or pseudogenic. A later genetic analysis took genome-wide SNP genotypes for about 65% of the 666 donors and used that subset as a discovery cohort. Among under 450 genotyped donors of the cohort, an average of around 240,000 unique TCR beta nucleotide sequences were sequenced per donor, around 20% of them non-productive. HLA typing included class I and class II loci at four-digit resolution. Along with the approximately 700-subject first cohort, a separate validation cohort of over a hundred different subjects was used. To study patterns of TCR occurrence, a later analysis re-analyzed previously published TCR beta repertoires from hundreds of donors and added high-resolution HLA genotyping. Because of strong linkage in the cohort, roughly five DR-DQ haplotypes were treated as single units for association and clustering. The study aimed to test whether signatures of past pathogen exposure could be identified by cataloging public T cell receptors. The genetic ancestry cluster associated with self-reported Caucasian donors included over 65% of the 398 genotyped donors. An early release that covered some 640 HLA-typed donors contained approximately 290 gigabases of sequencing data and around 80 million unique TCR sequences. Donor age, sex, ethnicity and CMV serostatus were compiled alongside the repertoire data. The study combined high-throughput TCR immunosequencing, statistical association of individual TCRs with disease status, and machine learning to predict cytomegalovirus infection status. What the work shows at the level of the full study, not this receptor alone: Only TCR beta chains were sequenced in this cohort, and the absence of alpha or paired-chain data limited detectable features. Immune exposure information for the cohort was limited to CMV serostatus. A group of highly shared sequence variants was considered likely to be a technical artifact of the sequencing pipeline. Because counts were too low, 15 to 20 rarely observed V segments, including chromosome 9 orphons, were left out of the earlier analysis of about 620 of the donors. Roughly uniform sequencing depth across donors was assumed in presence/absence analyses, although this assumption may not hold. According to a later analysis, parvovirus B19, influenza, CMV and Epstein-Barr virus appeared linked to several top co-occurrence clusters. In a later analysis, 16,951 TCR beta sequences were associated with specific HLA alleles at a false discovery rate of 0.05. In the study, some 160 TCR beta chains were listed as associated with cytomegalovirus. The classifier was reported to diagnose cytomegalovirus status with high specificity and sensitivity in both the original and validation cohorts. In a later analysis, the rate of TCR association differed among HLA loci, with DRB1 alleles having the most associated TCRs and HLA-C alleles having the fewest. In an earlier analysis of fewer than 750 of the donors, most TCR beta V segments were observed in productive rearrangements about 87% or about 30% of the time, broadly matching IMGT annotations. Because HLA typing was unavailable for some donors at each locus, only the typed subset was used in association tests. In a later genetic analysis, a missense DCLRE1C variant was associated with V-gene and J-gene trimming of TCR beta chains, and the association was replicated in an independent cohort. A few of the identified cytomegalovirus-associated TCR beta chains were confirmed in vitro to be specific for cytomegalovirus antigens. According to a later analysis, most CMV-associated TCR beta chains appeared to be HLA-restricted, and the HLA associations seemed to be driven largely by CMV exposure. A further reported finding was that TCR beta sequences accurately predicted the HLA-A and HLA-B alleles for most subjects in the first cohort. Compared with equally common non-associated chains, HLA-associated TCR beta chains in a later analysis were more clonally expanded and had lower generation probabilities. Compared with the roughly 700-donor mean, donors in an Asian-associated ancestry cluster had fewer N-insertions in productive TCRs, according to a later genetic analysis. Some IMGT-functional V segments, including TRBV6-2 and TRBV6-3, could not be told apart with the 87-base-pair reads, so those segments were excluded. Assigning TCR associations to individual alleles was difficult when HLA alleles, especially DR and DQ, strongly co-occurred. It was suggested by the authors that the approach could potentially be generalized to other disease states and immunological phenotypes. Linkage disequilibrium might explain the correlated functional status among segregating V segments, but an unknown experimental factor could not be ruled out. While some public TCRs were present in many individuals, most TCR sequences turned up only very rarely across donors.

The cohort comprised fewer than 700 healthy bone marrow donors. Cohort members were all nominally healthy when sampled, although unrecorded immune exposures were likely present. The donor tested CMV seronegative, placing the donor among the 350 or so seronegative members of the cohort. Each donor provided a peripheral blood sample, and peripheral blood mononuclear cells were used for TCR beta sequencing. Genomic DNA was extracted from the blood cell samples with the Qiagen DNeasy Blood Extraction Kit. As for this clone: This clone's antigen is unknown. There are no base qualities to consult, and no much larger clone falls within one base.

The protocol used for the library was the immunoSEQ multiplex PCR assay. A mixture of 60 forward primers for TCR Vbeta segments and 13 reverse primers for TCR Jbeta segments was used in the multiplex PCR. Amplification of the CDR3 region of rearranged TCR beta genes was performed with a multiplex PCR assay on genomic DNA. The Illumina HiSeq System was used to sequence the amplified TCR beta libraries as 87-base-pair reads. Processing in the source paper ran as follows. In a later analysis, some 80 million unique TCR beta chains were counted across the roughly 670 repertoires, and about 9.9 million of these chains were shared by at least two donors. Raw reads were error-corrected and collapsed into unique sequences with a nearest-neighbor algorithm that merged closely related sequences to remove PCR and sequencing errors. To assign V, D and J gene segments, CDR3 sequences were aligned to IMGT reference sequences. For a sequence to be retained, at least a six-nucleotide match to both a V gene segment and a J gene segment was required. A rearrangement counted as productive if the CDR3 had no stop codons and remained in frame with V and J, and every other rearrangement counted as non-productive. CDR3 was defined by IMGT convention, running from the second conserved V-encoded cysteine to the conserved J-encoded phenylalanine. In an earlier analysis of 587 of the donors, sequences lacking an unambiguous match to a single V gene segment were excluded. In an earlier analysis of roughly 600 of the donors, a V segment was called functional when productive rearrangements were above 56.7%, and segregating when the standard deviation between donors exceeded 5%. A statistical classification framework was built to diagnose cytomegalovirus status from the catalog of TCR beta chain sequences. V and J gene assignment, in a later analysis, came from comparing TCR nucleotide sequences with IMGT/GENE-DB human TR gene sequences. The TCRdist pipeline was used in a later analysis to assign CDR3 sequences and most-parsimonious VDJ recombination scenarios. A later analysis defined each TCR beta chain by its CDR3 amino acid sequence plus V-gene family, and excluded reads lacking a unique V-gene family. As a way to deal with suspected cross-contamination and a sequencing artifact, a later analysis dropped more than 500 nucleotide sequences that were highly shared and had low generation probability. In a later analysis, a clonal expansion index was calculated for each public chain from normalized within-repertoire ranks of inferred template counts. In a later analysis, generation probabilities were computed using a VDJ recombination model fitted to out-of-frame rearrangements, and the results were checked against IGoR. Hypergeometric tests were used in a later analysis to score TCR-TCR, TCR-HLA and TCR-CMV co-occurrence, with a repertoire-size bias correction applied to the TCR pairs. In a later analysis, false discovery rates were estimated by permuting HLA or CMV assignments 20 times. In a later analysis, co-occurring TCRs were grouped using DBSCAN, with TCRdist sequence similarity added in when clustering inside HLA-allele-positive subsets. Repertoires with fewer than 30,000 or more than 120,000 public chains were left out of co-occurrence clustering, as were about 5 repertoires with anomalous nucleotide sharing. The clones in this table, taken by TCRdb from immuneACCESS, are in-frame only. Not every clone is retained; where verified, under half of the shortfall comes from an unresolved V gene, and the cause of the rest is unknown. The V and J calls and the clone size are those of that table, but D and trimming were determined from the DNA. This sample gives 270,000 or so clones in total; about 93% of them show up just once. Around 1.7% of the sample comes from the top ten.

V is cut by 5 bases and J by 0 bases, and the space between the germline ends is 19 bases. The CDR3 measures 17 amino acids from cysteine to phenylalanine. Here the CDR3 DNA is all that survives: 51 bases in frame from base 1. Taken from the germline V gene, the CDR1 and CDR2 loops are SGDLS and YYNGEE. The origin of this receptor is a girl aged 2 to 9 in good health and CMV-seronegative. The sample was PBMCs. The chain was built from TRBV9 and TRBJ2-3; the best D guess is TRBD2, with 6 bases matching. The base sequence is TGTGCCAGCAGTGGACCCAATCTAGCGACGAGCACAGATACGCAGTATTTT. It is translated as CASSGPNLATSTDTQYF.